This T cell receptor beta chain was recorded in a study of blood T cell dynamics during melanoma immunotherapy. Libraries were prepared by immunoSEQ multiplex PCR; TCRdb keeps only in-frame clonotypes and omits some of them. This sample yields roughly 4,600 clones, of which approximately 97% are seen a single time; 0.95% to 1.5% belongs to the top ten. Per the germline V gene, CDR1 is MNHNY and CDR2 is SVGAGI (reference sequence). This CDR3 comprises 14 residues. V shed 6 bases and J shed 3 bases, with 15 bases lying between them. Time point given: pre-treatment baseline. This receptor was taken from a human donor with melanoma. Sequencing was performed on effector memory CD8+ T cells from blood, taken from a patient treated with checkpoint blockade. The rearrangement links TRBV6-6 to TRBJ2-7; D gene ambiguous. The CDR3 nucleotides are TGTGCCAGCAGCCCCCTGCCCGATTACTACGAGCAGTACTTC. This encodes CASSPLPDYYEQYF.